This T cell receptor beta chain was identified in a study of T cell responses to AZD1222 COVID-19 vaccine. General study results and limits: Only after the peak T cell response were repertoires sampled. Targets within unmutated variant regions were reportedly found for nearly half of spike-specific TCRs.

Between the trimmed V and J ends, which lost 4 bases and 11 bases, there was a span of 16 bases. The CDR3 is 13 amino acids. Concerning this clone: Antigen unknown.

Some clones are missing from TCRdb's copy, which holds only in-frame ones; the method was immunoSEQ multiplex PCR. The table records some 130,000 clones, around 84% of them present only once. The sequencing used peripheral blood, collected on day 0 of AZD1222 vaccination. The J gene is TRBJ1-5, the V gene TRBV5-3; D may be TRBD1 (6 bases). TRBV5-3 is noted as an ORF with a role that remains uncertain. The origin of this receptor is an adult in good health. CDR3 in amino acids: CARSPDGQPAQHF. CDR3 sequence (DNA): TGTGCCAGAAGCCCAGACGGACAGCCGGCCCAGCATTTT.